What follows are 14 T cell receptor beta chains derived from one specimen sequenced in a study of T-cell reconstitution after alpha-beta-depleted transplantation in children. The TCRbeta library was prepared with unique molecular identifiers. TCRdb ran MiXCR on the PCR reads and lists one entry per CDR3 protein. This sample has about 350,000 distinct CDR3 sequences, with around 15% found just once. Sequenced material: PBMCs, mostly from graft donor cells, taken 360 days after TCRalphabeta/CD19-depleted stem cell transplant. These receptor sequences come from a male patient aged 2 to 10 who had a stem cell transplant for acute lymphoblastic leukemia, so the T cells may come from the graft donor.

The chain has TRBV11-2 and TRBJ2-3, with 7 bases that match TRBD1. The J segment lost 0 bases and the V segment lost 5 bases, leaving 17 bases of the junction unmatched. Germline V gene lookup returns CDR1 SGHAT and CDR2 FQNNGV. The CDR3 is made up of 19 amino acids. For the CDR3, the DNA is TGTGCCAGCAGCCAGCCTGACAGGGATCCTTCCCCTAGCACAGATACGCAGTATTTT. This sequence encodes CASSQPDRDPSPSTDTQYF.

This clonotype has just a few counts. The rearrangement links TRBV7-8 to TRBJ2-7; 8 bases are a match to TRBD1. The CDR3 consists of 15 residues. V lost 5 bases to trimming and J lost 1 base; unmatched junction nucleotides: 7. The V gene's germline CDR1 is SGHVS and CDR2 FQNEAQ. CDR3 protein: CASSPRRDRSYEQYF. CDR3 coding DNA: TGTGCCAGCAGCCCTAGGCGGGACAGGTCCTACGAGCAGTACTTC.

The chain uses TRBV27 and TRBJ1-1; D is uncertain. The CDR3 totals 13 residues. V was pared by 1 base and J by 1 base, with 4 bases between. CDR1 is MNHEY, CDR2 SMNVEV, per germline (reference sequence). The CDR3 is CASSLYGNTEAFF. In nucleotides, the CDR3 is TGTGCCAGCAGTTTATACGGGAACACTGAAGCTTTCTTT.

This clonotype was detected ten times or more. J is TRBJ2-1 and V is TRBV25-1; the match to TRBD2 covers 9 bases. The junction had 7 bases not matched to a gene; V was cut back by 5 bases and J by 14 bases. This CDR3 has 12 residues. Germline values: CDR1 MGHDK, CDR2 SYGVNS. The CDR3 coding sequence is TGTGCCAGCAGTTTTAGCGGGAGTCTGAAGTTCTTC. This encodes CASSFSGSLKFF.

The V and J genes are TRBV7-2 and TRBJ2-3, with TRBD2 identical over 14 bases. The germline V gene encodes CDR1 SGHTA and CDR2 FQGNSA. V lost 5 bases, J lost 6 bases, and 10 bases stayed unmatched. The CDR3 spans 17 residues. In DNA form, the CDR3 reads TGTGCCAGCAGCCCAATGACTAGCGGGAGGGGATGGGATACGCAGTATTTT. Protein sequence: CASSPMTSGRGWDTQYF. Together with reference TRBV7-2 and TRBJ2-3, the CDR3 gives the full variable domain: GAGVSQSPSNKVTEKGKDVELRCDPISGHTALYWYRQSLGQGLEFLIYFQGNSAPDKSGLPSDRFSAERTGGSVSTLTIQRTQQEDSAVYLCASSPMTSGRGWDTQYFGPGTRLTVL.

This clonotype was observed a few times. This chain uses TRBV7-8 with TRBJ1-3; TRBD1 might be the D (5 bases). Germline V CDR1 and CDR2: SGHVS, FQNEAQ. V was pared by 7 bases and J by 4 bases, with 14 bases between. The CDR3 consists of 14 residues. The CDR3 is CASTLGGRGNTIYF. Written as DNA, the CDR3 is TGTGCCAGCACCTTGGGGGGGAGGGGAAACACCATATATTTT.

This clonotype was counted at least ten times. V gene TRBV10-3 combines with J gene TRBJ2-4; 7 bases align to TRBD1. V trimming: 1 base; J trimming: 3 bases; junction bases outside the gene matches: 0. The CDR3 loop spans 14 amino acids. Per the germline V gene, CDR1 is ENHRY and CDR2 is SYGVKD. The CDR3 sequence is CAISEWDSKNIQYF. CDR3 coding DNA: TGTGCCATCAGTGAGTGGGACAGCAAAAACATTCAGTACTTC.

J is TRBJ2-3 and V is TRBV28, with D unclear. The V end was cut by 7 bases, the J end by 5 bases, with 10 bases between. Germline CDR1 MDHEN, CDR2 SYDVKM. The CDR3 extends over 12 amino acids. CDR3 loop: CASTSRIDTQYF. CDR3 coding DNA: TGTGCCAGCACTTCCCGTATAGATACGCAGTATTTT. Variable domain in full (rest from reference TRBV28 and TRBJ2-3): DVKVTQSSRYLVKRTGEKVFLECVQDMDHENMFWYRQDPGLGLRLIYFSYDVKMKEKGDIPEGYSVSREKKERFSLILESASTNQTSMYLCASTSRIDTQYFGPGTRLTVL.

This clonotype was counted between two and nine times. J is TRBJ2-3 and V is TRBV10-3; 12 bases line up with TRBD2. The J segment lost 5 bases and the V segment lost 4 bases, leaving 1 base of the junction unmatched. Germline V gives CDR1 ENHRY, CDR2 SYGVKD. This CDR3 has 14 residues. CDR3 sequence: CAISGLAGVDTQYF. CDR3 in DNA: TGTGCCATCAGTGGACTAGCGGGAGTAGATACGCAGTATTTT.

This clonotype turned up a few times. The chain has TRBV7-8 and TRBJ2-7, with 7 bases aligning to TRBD1. CDR3 length equals 14 residues. Germline V gene lookup returns CDR1 SGHVS and CDR2 FQNEAQ. Unmatched junction bases numbered 10, after V lost 7 bases and J lost 4 bases. CDR3 sequence (DNA): TGTGCCAGCACCTTGGACAGGCTAGTTTACGAGCAGTACTTC. Protein: CASTLDRLVYEQYF. Variable domain in full (rest from reference TRBV7-8 and TRBJ2-7): GAGVSQSPRYKVAKRGQDVALRCDPISGHVSLFWYQQALGQGPEFLTYFQNEAQLDKSGLPSDRFFAERPEGSVSTLKIQRTQQEDSAVYLCASTLDRLVYEQYFGPGTRLTVT.

This clonotype was seen at least ten times. The rearrangement uses TRBV5-1 and TRBJ2-1; 8 bases match TRBD2. The J segment lost 9 bases and the V segment lost 4 bases, leaving 15 bases of the junction unmatched. The germline gives CDR1 SGHRS, CDR2 YFSETQ. There are 16 residues in the CDR3. In DNA, the CDR3 is TGCGCCAGCAGCCGTCAAGGTAGCGGGATTACTGGTGAGCAGTTCTTC. Residues: CASSRQGSGITGEQFF.

V usage is TRBV6-1 and J usage is TRBJ1-1, with a tentative D call TRBD1 (6 bases). Germline values: CDR1 MNHNS, CDR2 SASEGT. Deletions cut 4 bases from V and 3 bases from J, with 9 bases between. CDR3 size: 13 residues. This chain's CDR3 is CASSATGYTEAFF. The CDR3 nucleotides are TGTGCCAGCAGTGCAACAGGGTACACTGAAGCTTTCTTT.

The chain has TRBV11-1 and TRBJ2-3; D ambiguous. V dropped 1 base and J dropped 2 bases, with 19 bases sitting between them. The germline CDR1 and CDR2 sequences are SGHAT and FQDESV (reference sequence). The CDR3 totals 18 residues. CDR3 DNA sequence: TGTGCCAGCAGCTTAGGGGCGTGGCGTACAATCCTCACAGATACGCAGTATTTT. Protein product: CASSLGAWRTILTDTQYF.

The chain uses TRBV5-1 and TRBJ2-1, with 10 bases aligning to TRBD2. Trimming removed 4 bases from V and 0 bases from J; junction bases left unmatched: 4. The V gene's germline CDR1 is SGHRS and CDR2 YFSETQ. The CDR3 spans 16 residues. DNA for the CDR3: TGCGCCAGCAGCAGCGCTAGCGGGAGCTCCTACAATGAGCAGTTCTTC. Translated, it gives CASSSASGSSYNEQFF. Variable domain in full (rest from reference TRBV5-1 and TRBJ2-1): KAGVTQTPRYLIKTRGQQVTLSCSPISGHRSVSWYQQTPGQGLQFLFEYFSETQRNKGNFPGRFSGRQFSNSRSEMNVSTLELGDSALYLCASSSASGSSYNEQFFGPGTRLTVL.